The rows below give T cell receptor beta chains drawn from one sample of a study of T cell responses to AZD1222 COVID-19 vaccine. The protocol was immunoSEQ multiplex PCR, while the TCRdb copy is restricted to in-frame clones and leaves out a portion. The table shows approximately 100,000 clones, with around 91% occurring only once. The starting material was peripheral blood, obtained 28 days after the second AZD1222 dose. Receptors were obtained from an adult who received the AZD1222 COVID-19 vaccine. Each CDR3 is given with its conserved first and last residue. D genes are given only for firm matches.

j_call | d_call | v_call | cdr3_length | cdr3_aa
TRBJ1-1 | NA | TRBV6-5 | 14 | CASSYEGRNTEAFF
TRBJ2-3 | TRBD1 | TRBV7-6 | 15 | CASTPGGTGADTQYF
TRBJ2-6 | NA | TRBV7-3 | 14 | CASSGPGGANVLTF
TRBJ1-1 | NA | TRBV19 | 11 | CASSLNTEAFF
TRBJ1-4 | NA | TRBV12-3/TRBV12-4 | 13 | CASRRSTNEKLFF
TRBJ2-7 | NA | TRBV21-1 | 15 | CASTAKGAVSYEQYF
TRBJ2-1 | NA | TRBV11-3 | 16 | CASSLEGTKTYNEQFF
TRBJ1-6 | NA | TRBV6-5 | 12 | CASSRGYSPLHF
TRBJ1-1 | TRBD1 | TRBV18 | 14 | CASSPGQGNTEAFF
TRBJ1-5 | TRBD1 | TRBV5-6 | 15 | CASSSDRGRRQPQHF
TRBJ1-4 | NA | TRBV9 | 16 | CASSTRDGASNEKLFF
TRBJ2-1 | NA | TRBV27 | 16 | CASSLSVNGVSYEQFF
TRBJ2-7 | NA | TRBV9 | 13 | CASSVGSSYEQYF
TRBJ2-2 | NA | TRBV10-3 | 17 | CAISERRGTGNTGELFF
TRBJ1-6 | TRBD1 | TRBV10-3 | 15 | CAISPRDSDNSPLHF
TRBJ2-3 | TRBD1 | TRBV12-5 | 14 | CASGRDSSTDTQYF
TRBJ2-7 | TRBD1 | TRBV27 | 17 | CASSRRPGQADSYEQYF